These 30 T cell receptor beta chains share one sample of origin, sequenced in a study of T cells after yellow fever vaccination. TCRdb reprocessed the 5' RACE reads via MiXCR and lists one record per CDR3 protein. Of 300,000 to 450,000 distinct CDR3 sequences in the sample, roughly 7.5% were seen once. This material consisted of PBMCs, taken approximately 47 days after the first yellow fever vaccination. Receptor source: a man younger than 35 who received the YFV17D yellow fever vaccine.

This rearrangement joins TRBV7-8 to TRBJ2-2; a weak D match, TRBD2 (6 bases). V lost 7 bases and J 6 bases, leaving 27 bases between the germline ends. The germline V gene has CDR1 SGHVS and CDR2 FQNEAQ. This CDR3 has 18 residues. The CDR3 loop is CASKYMATGLLRSGELFF. CDR3 in DNA: TGTGCCAGCAAATATATGGCAACGGGACTTCTGAGGTCCGGGGAGCTGTTTTTT.

This clonotype was counted a few times. This chain connects TRBV5-6 to TRBJ1-1, with D maybe TRBD1 (6 bases). The CDR3 consists of 14 residues. V was pared by 5 bases and J by 0 bases, with 11 bases between. Germline V gene lookup returns CDR1 SGHDT and CDR2 YYEEEE. Written as DNA, the CDR3 is TGTGCCAGCAGAAACAGGGACATGAACACTGAAGCTTTCTTT. It is translated as CASRNRDMNTEAFF.

This clonotype turned up a few times. V is TRBV19 and J is TRBJ2-6; D perhaps matches TRBD1 (5 bases). This CDR3 spans 16 amino acids. The germline gives CDR1 LNHDA, CDR2 SQIVND (reference sequence). The ends were cut back, 1 base at V and 3 bases at J, with 10 bases in the middle. Here the CDR3 reads CASSIVTGFGANVLTF. Here the CDR3 DNA reads TGTGCCAGTAGTATAGTCACAGGATTTGGGGCCAACGTCCTGACTTTC.

V usage is TRBV5-5 and J usage is TRBJ1-5, with 7 positions matching TRBD1. The V and J ends lost 4 bases and 9 bases, in that order; junction bases with no gene match: 7. This CDR3 spans 13 amino acids. CDR1 is SGHKS, CDR2 YYEKEE, per germline (reference sequence). The CDR3 DNA reads TGTGCCAGCAGCCCAGGGGGGGGGCGGCCCCAGCATTTT. Translated, it gives CASSPGGGRPQHF.

The chain uses TRBV5-4 and TRBJ2-2; D not certain. The V gene's germline CDR1 is SGHNT and CDR2 YYREEE (reference sequence). V was pared by 2 bases and J by 2 bases, with 7 bases between. The CDR3 is made up of 14 amino acids. The CDR3 DNA reads as TGTGCCAGCAGCTTTATCGGAAACACCGGGGAGCTGTTTTTT. Protein product: CASSFIGNTGELFF. Together with reference TRBV5-4 and TRBJ2-2, the CDR3 gives the full variable domain: ETGVTQSPTHLIKTRGQQVTLRCSSQSGHNTVSWYQQALGQGPQFIFQYYREEENGRGNFPPRFSGLQFPNYSSELNVNALELDDSALYLCASSFIGNTGELFFGEGSRLTVL.

V gene TRBV20-1 combines with J gene TRBJ2-3; D is unresolved. The CDR3 length is 12 residues. Trimming shortened V by 6 bases and J by 4 bases, and 11 bases separated the two germline ends. Germline CDR1 and CDR2: DFQATT and SNEGSKA (reference sequence). The CDR3 is CSAARGADTQYF. CDR3 sequence (DNA): TGCAGTGCAGCCCGAGGAGCAGATACGCAGTATTTT.

The chain is built from TRBV10-3 and TRBJ2-3; 9 bases are a match to TRBD2. The junction had 12 bases not matched to a gene; V was cut back by 2 bases and J by 6 bases. Germline V CDR1 and CDR2: ENHRY, SYGVKD. The CDR3 contains 17 residues. The CDR3 bases are TGTGCCATCAGTGAGCTCTTAGGGAAGCGGGGGGCGGATACGCAGTATTTT. It is translated as CAISELLGKRGADTQYF.

This sequence joins TRBV5-4 and TRBJ2-1; 8 nucleotides align to TRBD2. The V and J ends lost 1 base and 4 bases, in that order; junction bases with no gene match: 4. The CDR3 is 15 residues long. Germline V gives CDR1 SGHNT, CDR2 YYREEE (reference sequence). In DNA, the CDR3 is TGTGCCAGCAGCTTGTCAGCGGGGGCGTACAATGAGCAGTTCTTC. It codes for CASSLSAGAYNEQFF.

This CDR3 is CASSLVGGGNEQFF. CDR3 nucleotides: TGTGCCAGCAGCTTAGTCGGCGGCGGAAATGAGCAGTTCTTC. The chain uses TRBV7-9 and TRBJ2-1; D remains ambiguous. CDR1 and CDR2 (germline): SEHNR, FQNEAQ (reference sequence). This CDR3 comprises 14 residues. V lost 1 base to trimming and J lost 7 bases, with 11 bases between them.

The chain has TRBV29-1 and TRBJ2-1; no clear D. CDR3 length: 13 residues. Trimming took off 4 bases at V and 0 bases at J, with 7 bases between the two ends. Per the germline V gene, CDR1 is SQVTM and CDR2 is ANQGSEA. CDR3 sequence (DNA): TGCAGCGTTGCAGGTAGCTCCTACAATGAGCAGTTCTTC. This translates into CSVAGSSYNEQFF.

This clonotype was seen more than once but under ten times. CDR3 coding DNA: TGTGCCCCCGGCGAGACCCAGTACTTC. It codes for CAPGETQYF. This chain joins TRBV7-9 and TRBJ2-5; D gene unclear. The V end was cut by 11 bases, the J end by 5 bases, with 6 bases between. Per the germline V gene, CDR1 is SEHNR and CDR2 is FQNEAQ (reference sequence). The CDR3 extends over 9 amino acids.

The CDR3 protein is CASSATSGGLGTGELFF. DNA for the CDR3: TGCGCCAGCAGCGCCACTAGCGGGGGCTTGGGCACCGGGGAGCTGTTTTTT. The rearrangement joins TRBV5-1 to TRBJ2-2; 11 bases match TRBD2. This CDR3 has 17 amino acids. CDR1 and CDR2 (germline): SGHRS, YFSETQ. With 4 bases clipped from V and 4 bases from J, the junction kept 9 bases outside the gene matches.

This clonotype was counted between two and nine times. The CDR3 sequence is CSSLAGVYNEQFF. In DNA, the CDR3 is TGCAGTTCCCTGGCCGGGGTCTACAATGAGCAGTTCTTC. The chain couples TRBV20-1 to TRBJ2-1, with D tentatively TRBD2 (5 bases). Deletions cut 8 bases from V and 3 bases from J, with 14 bases between. This CDR3 is built from 13 residues. Germline V CDR1 and CDR2: DFQATT, SNEGSKA (reference sequence).

This clonotype was found a few times. The genes are TRBV27 and TRBJ1-2, with D possibly being TRBD1 (5 bases). Per the germline V gene, CDR1 is MNHEY and CDR2 is SMNVEV (reference sequence). Trimming took 9 bases from V and 11 from J, leaving 22 bases between them. The CDR3 loop spans 13 amino acids. In DNA, the CDR3 is TGTGCCAGTGCACCGGGGGTCCCGGGCCGTTACACCTTC. It codes for CASAPGVPGRYTF.

This clonotype was detected a few times. The rearrangement joins TRBV7-9 to TRBJ1-1; D remains ambiguous. The germline V gene encodes CDR1 SEHNR and CDR2 FQNEAQ (reference sequence). The CDR3 covers 13 residues. V shed 2 bases and J shed 1 base, with 5 bases lying between them. The CDR3 region is CASSLYQNTEAFF. The CDR3 nucleotides read TGTGCCAGCAGCTTATATCAGAACACTGAAGCTTTCTTT.

CDR3 protein: CSARTADSTDTQYF. Written as DNA, the CDR3 is TGCAGTGCTCGAACGGCGGACAGCACAGATACGCAGTATTTT. This rearrangement joins TRBV20-1 to TRBJ2-3; D remains ambiguous. The CDR3 totals 14 residues. The V gene's germline CDR1 is DFQATT and CDR2 SNEGSKA (reference sequence). The V and J ends lost 5 bases and 0 bases respectively, with 12 bases between them.

J is TRBJ2-2 and V is TRBV20-1; weak D call: TRBD1 (5 bases). CDR3 length: 14 residues. V gave up 6 bases and J gave up 9 bases, with 20 bases separating them. The germline gives CDR1 DFQATT, CDR2 SNEGSKA (reference sequence). The CDR3 nucleotides read TGCAGTGCGATTACAGGCTTTACGTCTCGGGAGCTGTTTTTT. Protein product: CSAITGFTSRELFF.

V gene TRBV12-3 or TRBV12-4 combines with J gene TRBJ1-2, with D perhaps matching TRBD1 (5 bases). There are 15 residues in the CDR3. The germline V and J ends were trimmed by 5 bases and 3 bases, with 16 bases remaining between them. The CDR3 region has the DNA TGTGCCAGCAGTATAAGGCCGGACACCGACTATGGCTACACCTTC. It translates to CASSIRPDTDYGYTF.

This clonotype came up a few times. The gene calls are TRBV29-1 and TRBJ2-7, with 9 positions matching TRBD1. The CDR3 consists of 12 residues. Trimming removed 3 bases from V and 7 bases from J; junction bases left unmatched: 4. Per the germline V gene, CDR1 is SQVTM and CDR2 is ANQGSEA. CDR3 in DNA: TGCAGCGTTGAGGTGACAGGGGGTGAGCAGTACGTC. Its protein product is CSVEVTGGEQYV.

This clonotype showed up many times. This sequence joins TRBV12-3 or TRBV12-4 and TRBJ2-1; 11 nucleotides line up with TRBD1. V dropped 5 bases and J dropped 8; count of bases not matched to a gene: 11. This CDR3 comprises 16 residues. The CDR3 DNA reads TGTGCCAGCAGTCTTCAGGGGACAGGGGGTTTGGATGAGCAGTTCTTC. This encodes CASSLQGTGGLDEQFF.

The V call is TRBV20-1, the J call TRBJ2-3, with no clear D. There are 13 residues in the CDR3. CDR1 DFQATT and CDR2 SNEGSKA come from the germline V gene (reference sequence). The CDR3 loop is CSTTRASTDTQYF. Written as DNA, the CDR3 is TGCAGCACCACTCGGGCTAGCACAGATACGCAGTATTTT.

In this sample, this clonotype turned up a few times. CDR3 DNA: TGTGCCAGCAGTTACGGGGGGGCCTCCTACGAGCAGTACGTC. The encoded protein is CASSYGGASYEQYV. The chain links TRBV6-2 or TRBV6-3 to TRBJ2-7, with D possibly matching TRBD2 (7 bases). There are 14 residues in the CDR3. Between the trimmed V and J ends, which lost 2 bases and 0 bases, there was a span of 8 bases. The germline V gene has CDR1 MNHEY and CDR2 SVGEGT.

This clonotype showed up just a few times. The V call is TRBV9, the J call TRBJ2-5, with 9 bases identical to TRBD1. Germline values: CDR1 SGDLS, CDR2 YYNGEE. The CDR3 runs to 15 residues. J was trimmed by 2 bases and V by 4 bases; bases with no gene match: 6. The CDR3 DNA sequence: TGTGCCAGCAGCTTTCGGGACAGGGAACAAGAGACCCAGTACTTC. Translation gives CASSFRDREQETQYF.

This clonotype showed up many times. Its ends do not fully match the called genes, so a read error is possible. This chain links TRBV6-1 with TRBJ2-1; 8 nucleotides align to TRBD2. CDR3 size: 16 residues. Germline CDR1 reads MNHNS; CDR2 reads SASEGT. In DNA form, the CDR3 reads TGTGCGAGCAGGCTAACTCCTAGCGGGCTCTACAATGAGCAGTTCTTC. As protein: CASRLTPSGLYNEQFF.

A remark on this clonotype: A read error may produce the germline difference seen at one junction end. The chain links TRBV12-3 or TRBV12-4 to TRBJ1-3; D uncertain. The CDR3 contains 14 residues. The CDR3 here is CASSLPSIGSTIYF. As DNA, the CDR3 is TGTGCCAGCAGTTTACCATCGATTGGAAGCACCATATATTTT.

V and J are TRBV3-1 and TRBJ1-2, with D possibly TRBD1 on 5 matching bases. Trimming cost V 0 bases and J 0 bases, with 17 bases left between them. The CDR3 loop spans 18 amino acids. Germline V gene sequence: CDR1 LGHDT, CDR2 YNNKEL (reference sequence). Written as DNA, the CDR3 is TGTGCCAGCAGCCAAGATGGGGGAAGTTGGGAAGCTAACTATGGCTACACCTTC. Encoded protein: CASSQDGGSWEANYGYTF.

The chain carries TRBV7-9 and TRBJ2-1, with TRBD1 identical over 7 bases. Germline trimming cut 5 bases from V and 3 bases from J; bases unmatched to any gene: 4. Germline V gene sequence: CDR1 SEHNR, CDR2 FQNEAQ (reference sequence). The CDR3 runs 14 residues. The CDR3 protein is CASSQQGFYNEQFF. CDR3 coding DNA: TGTGCCAGCAGCCAACAGGGGTTCTACAATGAGCAGTTCTTC.

The chain employs TRBV27 and TRBJ2-1, with D tentatively TRBD2 (7 bases). Germline V gives CDR1 MNHEY, CDR2 SMNVEV (reference sequence). The CDR3 has 15 amino acids. V was trimmed by 2 bases and J by 9 bases, leaving 17 bases between them. The CDR3 DNA reads as TGTGCCAGCAGTTTAAGGGACCTAGGGGGGGGTGAGCAGTTCTTC. It encodes CASSLRDLGGGEQFF.

This chain joins TRBV5-4 and TRBJ1-4; D is perhaps TRBD1 (6 bases). Germline V lookup: CDR1 SGHNT, CDR2 YYREEE (reference sequence). This CDR3 contains 14 residues. V lost 0 bases, J lost 5 bases, and 8 bases lay in between. The CDR3 is CASSLAQGNEKLFF. CDR3 DNA sequence: TGTGCCAGCAGCTTGGCGCAGGGGAATGAAAAACTGTTTTTT.

The chain recombines TRBV19 with TRBJ1-5, with D hard to call. Trimming took 3 bases from V and 1 from J, leaving 10 bases between them. This CDR3 is 15 amino acids long. Per germline, CDR1 LNHDA and CDR2 SQIVND (reference sequence). As DNA, the CDR3 is TGTGCCAGTAGTATCGTATTATTGAGCAATCAGCCCCAGCATTTT. Its translation is CASSIVLLSNQPQHF.